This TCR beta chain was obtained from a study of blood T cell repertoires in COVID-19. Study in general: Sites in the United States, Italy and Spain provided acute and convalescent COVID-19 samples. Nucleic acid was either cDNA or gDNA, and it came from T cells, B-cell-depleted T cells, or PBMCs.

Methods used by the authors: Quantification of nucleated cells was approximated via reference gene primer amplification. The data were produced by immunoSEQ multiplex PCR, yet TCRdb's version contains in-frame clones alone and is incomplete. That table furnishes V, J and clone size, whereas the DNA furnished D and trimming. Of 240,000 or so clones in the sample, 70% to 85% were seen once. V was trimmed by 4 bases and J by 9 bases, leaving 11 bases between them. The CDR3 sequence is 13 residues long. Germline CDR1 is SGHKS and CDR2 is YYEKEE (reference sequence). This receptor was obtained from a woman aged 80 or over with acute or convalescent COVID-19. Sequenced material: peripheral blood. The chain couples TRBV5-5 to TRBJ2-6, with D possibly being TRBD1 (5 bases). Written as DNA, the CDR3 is TGTGCCAGCAGCCTAGGACATGACAACGTCCTGACTTTC. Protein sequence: CASSLGHDNVLTF. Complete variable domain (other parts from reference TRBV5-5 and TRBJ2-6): DAGVTQSPTHLIKTRGQQVTLRCSPISGHKSVSWYQQVLGQGPQFIFQYYEKEERGRGNFPDRFSARQFPNYSSELNVNALLLGDSALYLCASSLGHDNVLTFGAGSRLTVL.